This is a list of T cell receptor beta chains from one sample in a study of cytomegalovirus exposure and HLA in healthy donors. Produced via immunoSEQ multiplex PCR; TCRdb's table is partial and in-frame only. The sample carries some 100,000 clones, roughly three quarters recorded once. The sequencing sample was made of PBMCs. These receptors originate from a male donor in good health and CMV-seropositive. The CDR3 runs from the conserved cysteine through the conserved F or W. The D gene is left open where the match is weak. Expanded clones get a size class; other rows say once, few or many, or leave the size out.

D | J | size | V | CDR3 | DNA
TRBD1 | TRBJ1-1 | - | TRBV18 | CASSPETGVTEAFF | TGTGCCAGCTCACCCGAGACAGGGGTTACTGAAGCTTTCTTT
TRBD1 | TRBJ2-1 | - | TRBV7-9 | CASSFRDRGNNEQFF | TGTGCCAGCAGCTTCCGGGACAGGGGAAACAATGAGCAGTTCTTC
- | TRBJ1-3 | - | TRBV5-1 | CASSLGGGPNSGNTIYF | TGCGCCAGCAGCTTGGGCGGGGGACCGAACTCTGGAAACACCATATATTTT
- | TRBJ1-1 | - | TRBV6-5 | CASSYLNRAEAFF | TGTGCCAGCAGTTACCTTAATCGAGCTGAAGCTTTCTTT
TRBD1 | TRBJ1-2 | few | TRBV4-1 | CASSSRDRDNYGYTF | TGCGCCAGCAGCTCCCGAGACAGGGATAACTATGGCTACACCTTC
- | TRBJ1-1 | - | TRBV7-9 | CASSRMRRGLNTEAFF | TGTGCCAGCAGCCGTATGCGTAGGGGCTTGAACACTGAAGCTTTCTTT
TRBD2 | TRBJ2-1 | - | TRBV5-1 | CASSGSGDFYNEQFF | TGCGCCAGCAGCGGTAGCGGGGACTTCTACAATGAGCAGTTCTTC
TRBD1 | TRBJ1-1 | once | TRBV5-1 | CASSIDRGPHLNTEAFF | TGCGCCAGCAGCATTGACAGGGGACCACATCTGAACACTGAAGCTTTCTTT
TRBD1 | TRBJ1-2 | few | TRBV30 | CAWSTGENYGYTF | TGTGCCTGGAGTACAGGGGAAAACTATGGCTACACCTTC
- | TRBJ1-1 | - | TRBV5-4 | CATEQGRELTEAFF | TGTGCCACCGAACAGGGAAGAGAACTCACTGAAGCTTTCTTT
- | TRBJ1-3 | - | TRBV21-1 | CASRRQDKSSGNTIYF | TGTGCCAGCAGAAGGCAGGATAAATCCTCTGGAAACACCATATATTTT
- | TRBJ1-6 | - | TRBV5-6 | CASSLSRWSSYNSPLHF | TGTGCCAGCAGCTTATCGCGGTGGAGCTCCTATAATTCACCCCTCCACTTT
- | TRBJ1-1 | - | TRBV2 | CASLRQPNTEAFF | TGTGCCAGCCTACGACAGCCGAACACTGAAGCTTTCTTT
- | TRBJ1-2 | once | TRBV5-4 | CASSAGVREGGYTF | TGTGCCAGCAGCGCGGGCGTGAGGGAAGGTGGCTACACCTTC
TRBD1 | TRBJ1-1 | once | TRBV5-1 | CASSWESRGQEAFF | TGCGCCAGCAGCTGGGAATCCAGGGGGCAAGAGGCTTTCTTT